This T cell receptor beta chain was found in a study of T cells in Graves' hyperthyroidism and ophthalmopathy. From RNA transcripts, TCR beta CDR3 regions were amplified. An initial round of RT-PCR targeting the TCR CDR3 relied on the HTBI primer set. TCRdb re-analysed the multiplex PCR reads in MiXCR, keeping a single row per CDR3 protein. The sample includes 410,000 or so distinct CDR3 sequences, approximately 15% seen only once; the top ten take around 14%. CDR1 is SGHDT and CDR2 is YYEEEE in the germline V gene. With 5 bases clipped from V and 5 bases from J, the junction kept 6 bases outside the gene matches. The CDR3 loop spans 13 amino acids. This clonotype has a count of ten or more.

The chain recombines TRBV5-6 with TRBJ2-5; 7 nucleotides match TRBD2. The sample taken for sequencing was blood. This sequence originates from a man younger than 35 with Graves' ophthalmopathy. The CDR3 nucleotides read TGTGCCAGCAGTCATAGCGGGCAGGAGACCCAGTACTTC. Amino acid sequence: CASSHSGQETQYF.